This T cell receptor (beta chain) was observed in a study of beta chain features in type 1 diabetes. Overall study results and limits: Whether HLA type influences TCRB rearrangement remained unresolved here. More deletions and fewer insertions at VDJ junctions were found in patients with type 1 diabetes. Shorter TCRB CDR3s, moderately but significantly so, marked every one of the four CD4+ subsets in Type 1 diabetes patients.

Based on CD45RO/CCR7/CD25/CD127/CD95/CD27, CD4+ regulatory, stem cell-like memory, naive and central memory cells were sorted. Note on this clone: Its cognate antigen is unknown.

Reverse transcribing all isolated RNA meant expressed TCRB transcripts were sequenced. TCRdb keeps only in-frame clones here, not all; method: immunoSEQ multiplex PCR. This table holds about 190,000 clones, 6% to 9% found once. Per germline, CDR1 GTSNPN and CDR2 SVGIG (reference sequence). The CDR3 is 14 residues long. Unmatched junction bases numbered 4, after V lost 2 bases and J lost 3 bases. This receptor was identified in a young man with type 1 diabetes. Sequencing input: central memory CD4+ T cells from blood. The V and J genes are TRBV30 and TRBJ1-1; 9 bases are a match to TRBD1. The CDR3, as DNA: TGTGCCTGGAGTAAGCGGACAGGGGACACTGAAGCTTTCTTT. It encodes CAWSKRTGDTEAFF. Supplemented by reference TRBV30 and TRBJ1-1, the full variable domain reads SQTIHQWPATLVQPVGSPLSLECTVEGTSNPNLYWYRQAAGRGLQLLFYSVGIGQISSEVPQNLSASRPQDRQFILSSKKLLLSDSGFYLCAWSKRTGDTEAFFGQGTRLTVV.